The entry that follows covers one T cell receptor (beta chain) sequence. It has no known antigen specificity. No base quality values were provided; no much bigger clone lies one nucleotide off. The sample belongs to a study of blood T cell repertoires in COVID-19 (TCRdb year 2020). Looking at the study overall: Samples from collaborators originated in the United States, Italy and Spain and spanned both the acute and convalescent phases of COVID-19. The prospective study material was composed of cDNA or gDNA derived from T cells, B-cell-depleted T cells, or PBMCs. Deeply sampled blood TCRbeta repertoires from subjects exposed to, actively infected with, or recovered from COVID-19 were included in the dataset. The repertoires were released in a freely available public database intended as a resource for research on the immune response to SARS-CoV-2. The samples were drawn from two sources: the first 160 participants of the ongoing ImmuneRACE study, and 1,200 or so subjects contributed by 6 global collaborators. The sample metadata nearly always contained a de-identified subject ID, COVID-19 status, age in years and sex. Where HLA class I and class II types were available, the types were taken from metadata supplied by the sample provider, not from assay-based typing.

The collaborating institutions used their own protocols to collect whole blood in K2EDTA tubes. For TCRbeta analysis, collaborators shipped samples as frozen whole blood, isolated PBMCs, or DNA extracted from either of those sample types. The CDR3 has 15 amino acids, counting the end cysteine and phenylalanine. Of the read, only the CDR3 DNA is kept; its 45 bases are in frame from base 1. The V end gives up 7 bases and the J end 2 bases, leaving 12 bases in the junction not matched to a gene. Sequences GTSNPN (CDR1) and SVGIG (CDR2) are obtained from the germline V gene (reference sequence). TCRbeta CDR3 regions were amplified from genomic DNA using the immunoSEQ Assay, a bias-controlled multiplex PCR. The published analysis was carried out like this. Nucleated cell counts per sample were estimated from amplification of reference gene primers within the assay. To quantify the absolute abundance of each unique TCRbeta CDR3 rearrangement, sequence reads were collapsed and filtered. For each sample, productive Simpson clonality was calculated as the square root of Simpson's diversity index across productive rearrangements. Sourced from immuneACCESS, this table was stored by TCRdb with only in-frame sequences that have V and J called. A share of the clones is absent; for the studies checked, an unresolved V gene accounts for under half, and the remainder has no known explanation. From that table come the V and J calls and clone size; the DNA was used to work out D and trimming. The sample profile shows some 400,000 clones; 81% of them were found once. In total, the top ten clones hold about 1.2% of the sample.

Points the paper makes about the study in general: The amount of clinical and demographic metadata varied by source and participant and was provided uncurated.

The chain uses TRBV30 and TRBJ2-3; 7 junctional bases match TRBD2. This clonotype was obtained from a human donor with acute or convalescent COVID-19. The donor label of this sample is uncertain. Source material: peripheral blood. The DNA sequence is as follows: TGTGCCTCCGTAAGCGGGAACCCCAACACAGATACGCAGTATTTT. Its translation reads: CASVSGNPNTDTQYF. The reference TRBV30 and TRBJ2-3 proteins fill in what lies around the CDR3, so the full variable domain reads SQTIHQWPATLVQPVGSPLSLECTVEGTSNPNLYWYRQAAGRGLQLLFYSVGIGQISSEVPQNLSASRPQDRQFILSSKKLLLSDSGFYLCASVSGNPNTDTQYFGPGTRLTVL.